One sample yielded the 23 T cell receptor beta chains listed below, sequenced in a study of blood T cell repertoires in COVID-19. Sequenced by immunoSEQ multiplex PCR; TCRdb stores in-frame clones only, minus some. The sample has 140,000 or so clones; roughly 84% are singletons. Sequencing input: peripheral blood. The receptors here all came from a young man with COVID-19, enrolled during active disease.

V usage is TRBV28 and J usage is TRBJ1-4; perhaps TRBD1 as D (6 bases). Germline V lookup: CDR1 MDHEN, CDR2 SYDVKM. Deletions cut 5 bases from V and 5 bases from J, with 15 bases between. CDR3 length equals 15 residues. In nucleotides, the CDR3 is TGTGCCAGCAGTCCCCCGACAGGCGGGAATGAAAAACTGTTTTTT. It translates to CASSPPTGGNEKLFF.

The J gene is TRBJ2-1, the V gene TRBV3-1 (or the pseudogene TRBV3-2); 11 bases are shared with TRBD2. Germline trimming cut 1 base from V and 6 bases from J; bases unmatched to any gene: 8. Germline values: CDR1 LGHDT, CDR2 YNNKEL (reference sequence). This CDR3 is 17 amino acids long. The CDR3 loop is CASSQVFSGGGSNEQFF. As DNA, the CDR3 is TGTGCCAGCAGCCAAGTTTTTAGCGGGGGGGGCTCCAATGAGCAGTTCTTC.

The genes are TRBV7-2 and TRBJ2-6; unclear D gene. The length of the CDR3 is 17 residues. Germline assignment: CDR1 SGHTA and CDR2 FQGNSA. The V end lost 1 base, the J end lost 0 bases, and 10 bases lay between the germline ends. The CDR3 coding sequence is TGTGCCAGCAGCTTAGTCGTCCGTAGCTCTGGGGCCAACGTCCTGACTTTC. This translates into CASSLVVRSSGANVLTF.

The chain employs TRBV6-5 and TRBJ2-1; 7 nucleotides match TRBD1. V gave up 2 bases and J gave up 5 bases; unmatched junction bases: 6. The CDR3 loop spans 15 amino acids. Germline assignment: CDR1 MNHEY and CDR2 SVGAGI. CDR3 region: CASSYLGQTNNEQFF. In DNA, the CDR3 is TGTGCCAGCAGTTACCTGGGACAGACCAACAATGAGCAGTTCTTC.

In this sample, this clone turned up a few times. This sequence joins TRBV2 and TRBJ2-7, with 8 bases matching TRBD1. This CDR3 is 15 amino acids long. With 1 base clipped from V and 4 bases from J, the junction kept 6 bases outside the gene matches. From germline, CDR1 is SNHLY and CDR2 FYNNEI. CDR3 region: CASSEGAGGRYEQYF. The CDR3 DNA reads TGTGCCAGCAGTGAAGGGGCAGGGGGCAGATACGAGCAGTACTTC.

In this sample, this clone turned up a few times. The rearrangement joins TRBV6-4 to TRBJ2-3, with TRBD2 as a possible D gene (6 bases). Deletions cut 0 bases from V and 7 bases from J, with 17 bases between. Germline V gene sequence: CDR1 MRHNA, CDR2 SNTAGT. The CDR3 has 16 residues. The CDR3 bases are TGTGCCAGCAGTGACTCCCCGGGAGCCGCAGGGAATACGCAGTATTTT. Translated: CASSDSPGAAGNTQYF.

The rearrangement joins TRBV15 to TRBJ2-7, with D tentatively TRBD2 (6 bases). V lost 6 bases, J lost 0 bases, and 21 bases lay in between. The CDR3 has 17 residues. From germline, CDR1 is LNHNV and CDR2 YYDKDF (reference sequence). Written as DNA, the CDR3 is TGTGCCACCAGGAGGAATATTACGGGACTGCTCTCCTACGAGCAGTACTTC. Protein product: CATRRNITGLLSYEQYF.

This rearrangement joins TRBV19 to TRBJ2-7; 12 nucleotides match TRBD2. CDR1 is LNHDA, CDR2 SQIVND, per germline (reference sequence). The trim removed 3 bases at V and 9 bases at J, leaving 3 bases unmatched. The CDR3 length is 13 residues. CDR3 nucleotides: TGTGCCAGTAGTATGGGGACTAGCGGGCCGCAGTACTTC. It encodes CASSMGTSGPQYF.

In DNA, the CDR3 is TGTGCCAGCAAGGCCGCTAGCGGGAGGAGCTCAGATACGCAGTATTTT. This translates into CASKAASGRSSDTQYF. The chain links TRBV19 to TRBJ2-3; 11 nucleotides agree with TRBD2. The ends lost 9 bases at V and 4 bases at J; junction bases unmatched: 12. In germline, CDR1 is LNHDA, CDR2 SQIVND (reference sequence). The CDR3 sequence is 16 residues long.

This chain links TRBV5-4 with TRBJ2-7; TRBD2 might be the D (6 bases). V was shortened by 4 bases and J by 0 bases, with 11 bases between the two germline ends. Germline V gene lookup returns CDR1 SGHNT and CDR2 YYREEE (reference sequence). The CDR3 extends over 14 amino acids. The CDR3 DNA reads TGTGCCAGCAGCGTGGGACTTGACTCCTACGAGCAGTACTTC. The encoded protein is CASSVGLDSYEQYF.

The chain has TRBV12-5 and TRBJ2-5; 7 bases agree with TRBD2. V lost 7 bases, J lost 0 bases, and 14 bases stayed unmatched. The germline CDR1 and CDR2 sequences are LGHNT and FRNRAP. This CDR3 region has 17 residues. CDR3 nucleotides: TGTGCTAGTGCCCCCTCGCGCGACGGGGGGTACCAAGAGACCCAGTACTTC. Translating it yields CASAPSRDGGYQETQYF.

The V gene is TRBV7-9, the J gene TRBJ1-6; D remains unclear. The CDR3 is made up of 13 amino acids. V was pared by 11 bases and J by 7 bases, with 15 bases between. Germline V gene sequence: CDR1 SEHNR, CDR2 FQNEAQ (reference sequence). This chain's CDR3 is CAGAEGTNSPLHF. The DNA of the CDR3 is TGTGCCGGCGCGGAGGGCACCAATTCACCCCTCCACTTT.

The rearrangement joins TRBV11-2 to TRBJ2-3; weak D call: TRBD2 (5 bases). Trimming pared 8 bases from V and 0 bases from J, leaving 15 bases between. Germline V gene data show CDR1 as SGHAT and CDR2 as FQNNGV. The CDR3 spans 15 residues. The CDR3 region is CASGESPGSTDTQYF. The CDR3 DNA is TGTGCCAGCGGCGAGAGCCCGGGGAGCACAGATACGCAGTATTTT.

The chain joins TRBV28 to TRBJ2-3, with D possibly being TRBD2 (5 bases). Trimming took off 2 bases at V and 0 bases at J, with 12 bases between the two ends. CDR1 and CDR2 from the germline V gene are MDHEN and SYDVKM. The CDR3 spans 16 residues. This CDR3 reads CASSLQAAPSTDTQYF. The CDR3 bases are TGTGCCAGCAGTTTACAAGCGGCCCCTAGCACAGATACGCAGTATTTT.

This clone showed up many times. J is TRBJ1-1 and V is TRBV7-8; D possibly corresponds to TRBD1 (5 bases). The CDR3 runs to 15 residues. The V and J ends lost 5 bases and 4 bases respectively, with 17 bases between them. Per the germline V gene, CDR1 is SGHVS and CDR2 is FQNEAQ. Here the CDR3 reads CASSPQGAGITEAFF. As DNA, the CDR3 is TGTGCCAGCAGCCCCCAAGGGGCAGGGATCACTGAAGCTTTCTTT.

The gene calls are TRBV14 and TRBJ2-7, with D possibly TRBD1 on 5 matching bases. Trimming removed 4 bases at V and 0 bases at J, with 13 bases between. Germline CDR1 and CDR2: SGHDN and FVKESK. The CDR3 runs 15 residues. This chain's CDR3 is CASSPAWGISYEQYF. CDR3 DNA: TGTGCCAGCAGCCCGGCCTGGGGCATCTCCTACGAGCAGTACTTC.

The chain links TRBV2 to TRBJ2-5; TRBD2 aligns across 7 bases. Germline V lookup: CDR1 SNHLY, CDR2 FYNNEI. Unmatched junction bases numbered 6, after V lost 6 bases and J lost 5 bases. The CDR3 length is 13 residues. The DNA for the CDR3 is TGTGCCAGCAGAACCCTGCGGGGGGAGACCCAGTACTTC. Residues: CASRTLRGETQYF.

The chain employs TRBV28 and TRBJ1-1; 8 nucleotides align to TRBD1. Germline CDR1 MDHEN, CDR2 SYDVKM. CDR3 length: 15 residues. The J segment lost 5 bases and the V segment lost 6 bases, leaving 11 bases of the junction unmatched. The CDR3 nucleotides are TGTGCCAGCAGATCAGGGGGCGGGAGTGGGACTGAAGCTTTCTTT. Translated, it gives CASRSGGGSGTEAFF.

The chain recombines TRBV19 with TRBJ1-1, with D maybe TRBD1 (6 bases). Trimming stripped 7 bases from V and 7 bases from J, with 19 bases between. CDR3 length equals 14 residues. The germline V gene has CDR1 LNHDA and CDR2 SQIVND (reference sequence). The CDR3 nucleotides read TGTGCCAGTAAATTCAGGGGCCCTTATGATGAAGCTTTCTTT. This sequence encodes CASKFRGPYDEAFF.

The rearrangement links TRBV7-6 to TRBJ2-7; 12 nucleotides match TRBD2. The CDR3 runs 15 residues. With V trimmed by 1 base and J by 5 bases, 3 bases remained unmatched. The germline V gene encodes CDR1 SGHVS and CDR2 FNYEAQ. The CDR3: CASSLGLAGVDEQYF. CDR3 nucleotides: TGTGCCAGCAGCTTAGGACTAGCGGGAGTCGACGAGCAGTACTTC.

By share, this clone counts as large. The rearrangement joins TRBV6-4 to TRBJ2-1, with 11 nucleotides matching TRBD1. The CDR3 runs to 14 residues. The germline V gene encodes CDR1 MRHNA and CDR2 SNTAGT. The V and J ends lost 2 bases and 6 bases, in that order; junction bases with no gene match: 0. The CDR3 loop reads CASSDGTGGNEQFF. The CDR3, as DNA: TGTGCCAGCAGTGACGGGACAGGGGGCAATGAGCAGTTCTTC.

The chain uses TRBV19 and TRBJ2-1; 9 nucleotides match TRBD1. Germline CDR1 reads LNHDA; CDR2 reads SQIVND (reference sequence). The CDR3 has 16 residues. With V trimmed by 9 bases and J by 6 bases, 15 bases remained unmatched. The CDR3 reads CASHEGQGSGFNEQFF. The CDR3 nucleotides are TGTGCCAGCCATGAGGGACAGGGTTCGGGTTTCAATGAGCAGTTCTTC.

This chain connects TRBV29-1 to TRBJ2-7; 7 bases align to TRBD2. J was trimmed by 7 bases and V by 4 bases; bases with no gene match: 13. CDR1 and CDR2 from the germline V gene are SQVTM and ANQGSEA. The CDR3 extends over 14 amino acids. CDR3 amino acids: CSVALINPGGEQYF. As DNA, the CDR3 is TGCAGCGTTGCGTTAATAAATCCGGGAGGAGAGCAGTACTTC.